This is a list of T cell receptor beta chains from one sample in a study of blood T cell repertoires in COVID-19. This table comes from immunoSEQ multiplex PCR, and its TCRdb copy is limited to in-frame clones, with some not included. The repertoire holds over 400,000 clones, 86% seen once, with about 1.5% in the top ten. Material for sequencing was peripheral blood. Every receptor here comes from a woman in her twenties or thirties with active or convalescent COVID-19. Both conserved end residues are part of each CDR3. A D gene is named only where the DNA matches it firmly. The size entry is marked missing in some rows and otherwise reads once, few, many or a size class.

d_gene: .; v_gene: TRBV19; abundance: once; j_gene: TRBJ1-1; CDR3nt: TGTGCCAGTAGCCCCCTGGGAGGGACGGGGAACACTGAAGCTTTCTTT; CDR3aa: CASSPLGGTGNTEAFF
d_gene: .; v_gene: TRBV7-9; abundance: few; j_gene: TRBJ1-1; CDR3nt: TGTGCCAGCAGCTCCAACCCCCGGGACTGGAACACTGAAGCTTTCTTT; CDR3aa: CASSSNPRDWNTEAFF
d_gene: .; v_gene: TRBV2; abundance: once; j_gene: TRBJ2-7; CDR3nt: TGTGCCAGCAGTGAACCCTACAGGGCCCCCTACGAGCAGTACTTC; CDR3aa: CASSEPYRAPYEQYF
d_gene: TRBD2; v_gene: TRBV2; abundance: .; j_gene: TRBJ2-1; CDR3nt: TGTGCCAGCACCCAAGCGGGACTAGCGGGGGCCGGTGAGCAGTTCTTC; CDR3aa: CASTQAGLAGAGEQFF
d_gene: .; v_gene: TRBV7-9; abundance: once; j_gene: TRBJ2-5; CDR3nt: TGTGCCAGCAGCTTCCTGTTAGAGACCCAGTACTTC; CDR3aa: CASSFLLETQYF
d_gene: .; v_gene: TRBV4-1; abundance: .; j_gene: TRBJ2-7; CDR3nt: TGCGCCAGCAGCCAAGATTGGAGATCGTACGAGCAGTACTTC; CDR3aa: CASSQDWRSYEQYF
d_gene: .; v_gene: TRBV5-6; abundance: .; j_gene: TRBJ2-3; CDR3nt: TGTGCCAGCAGCCAGACCGGGACAACTAGCACAGATACGCAGTATTTT; CDR3aa: CASSQTGTTSTDTQYF
d_gene: TRBD1; v_gene: TRBV6-6; abundance: .; j_gene: TRBJ1-1; CDR3nt: TGTGCCAGCAGCGACAGGGGAAAGGCGCACACTGAAGCTTTCTTT; CDR3aa: CASSDRGKAHTEAFF
d_gene: .; v_gene: TRBV6-1; abundance: .; j_gene: TRBJ1-2; CDR3nt: TGTGCCAGCAGTGAAAGGAGCCTATCCTATGGCTACACCTTC; CDR3aa: CASSERSLSYGYTF
d_gene: TRBD1; v_gene: TRBV28; abundance: few; j_gene: TRBJ1-4; CDR3nt: TGTGCCAGCAGTCTTCCGGGACAGGGCTATGAAAAACTGTTTTTT; CDR3aa: CASSLPGQGYEKLFF
d_gene: TRBD1; v_gene: TRBV6-5; abundance: once; j_gene: TRBJ1-2; CDR3nt: TGTGCCAGCAGTTTAGCAGGGACAGGGAACTATGGCTACACCTTC; CDR3aa: CASSLAGTGNYGYTF
d_gene: .; v_gene: TRBV9; abundance: once; j_gene: TRBJ1-6; CDR3nt: TGTGCCAGCAGCGTAGAGAGTAATTCACCCCTCCACTTT; CDR3aa: CASSVESNSPLHF
d_gene: TRBD1; v_gene: TRBV7-8; abundance: once; j_gene: TRBJ2-1; CDR3nt: TGTGCCAGCAGTTCAGGCCGACAGGGGAGCTCCTACAATGAGCAGTTCTTC; CDR3aa: CASSSGRQGSSYNEQFF
d_gene: .; v_gene: TRBV6-5; abundance: .; j_gene: TRBJ1-1; CDR3nt: TGTGCCAGCAGTCTCTATTTGAACACTGAAGCTTTCTTT; CDR3aa: CASSLYLNTEAFF
d_gene: TRBD1; v_gene: TRBV4-1; abundance: .; j_gene: TRBJ1-3; CDR3nt: TGCGCCAGCAGCCATTCACCGACAGGGGTCGGAAACACCATATATTTT; CDR3aa: CASSHSPTGVGNTIYF
d_gene: .; v_gene: TRBV7-9; abundance: .; j_gene: TRBJ1-4; CDR3nt: TGTGCCAGCAGCTTACGCAGTCCAAATGAAAAACTGTTTTTT; CDR3aa: CASSLRSPNEKLFF
d_gene: TRBD1; v_gene: TRBV6-1; abundance: .; j_gene: TRBJ1-1; CDR3nt: TGTGCCAGCAGTTCCACAGGGGAGAGGAACACTGAAGCTTTCTTT; CDR3aa: CASSSTGERNTEAFF
d_gene: .; v_gene: TRBV27; abundance: .; j_gene: TRBJ2-3; CDR3nt: TGTGCCAGCAGCCGCGCAGGGGATACGCAGTATTTT; CDR3aa: CASSRAGDTQYF
d_gene: .; v_gene: TRBV30; abundance: .; j_gene: TRBJ1-5; CDR3nt: TGTGCCTGGAGTGTTGGCAGGGCTAATCAGCCCCAGCATTTT; CDR3aa: CAWSVGRANQPQHF
d_gene: .; v_gene: TRBV20-1; abundance: .; j_gene: TRBJ2-1; CDR3nt: TGCAGTGCTAGTCAGCGGACCAGCTCCTACAATGAGCAGTTCTTC; CDR3aa: CSASQRTSSYNEQFF
d_gene: .; v_gene: TRBV15; abundance: .; j_gene: TRBJ1-2; CDR3nt: TGTGCCACCAGCAGAGGTCCGGTTAGCTATGGCTACACCTTC; CDR3aa: CATSRGPVSYGYTF
d_gene: .; v_gene: TRBV10-1; abundance: .; j_gene: TRBJ2-2; CDR3nt: TGCGCCAGCAGTGATAGTCAGGGATACACCGGGGAGCTGTTTTTT; CDR3aa: CASSDSQGYTGELFF
d_gene: .; v_gene: TRBV10-3; abundance: .; j_gene: TRBJ1-1; CDR3nt: TGTGCCATCAGTGTTCCGGGGAACACTGAAGCTTTCTTT; CDR3aa: CAISVPGNTEAFF
d_gene: TRBD1; v_gene: TRBV29-1; abundance: many; j_gene: TRBJ1-1; CDR3nt: TGCAGCGTTGTTCGAGGGACAGGGGGAACTGAAGCTTTCTTT; CDR3aa: CSVVRGTGGTEAFF
d_gene: .; v_gene: TRBV11-3; abundance: .; j_gene: TRBJ2-3; CDR3nt: TGTGCCAGCAGCTTAGCACAGGGCACAGATACGCAGTATTTT; CDR3aa: CASSLAQGTDTQYF
d_gene: TRBD2; v_gene: TRBV27; abundance: .; j_gene: TRBJ2-2; CDR3nt: TGTGCCAGCAGTCCCCTTGGGGGTAGCGGGAGTTCCGGGGAGCTGTTTTTT; CDR3aa: CASSPLGGSGSSGELFF
d_gene: TRBD1; v_gene: TRBV23-1; abundance: .; j_gene: TRBJ2-7; CDR3nt: TGCGCCAGCAGTCTGTCCGGGACAGGGGTTGACGAGCAGTACTTC; CDR3aa: CASSLSGTGVDEQYF
d_gene: .; v_gene: TRBV12-3/TRBV12-4; abundance: .; j_gene: TRBJ1-1; CDR3nt: TGTGCCAGCAGTTTATGGGGCGAGGCTTTCTTT; CDR3aa: CASSLWGEAFF
d_gene: TRBD1; v_gene: TRBV2; abundance: once; j_gene: TRBJ1-1; CDR3nt: TGTGCCAGCATTAGGGACAGGGGGAACACTGAAGCTTTCTTT; CDR3aa: CASIRDRGNTEAFF
d_gene: TRBD1; v_gene: TRBV4-1; abundance: .; j_gene: TRBJ1-1; CDR3nt: TGCGCCAGCAGCCAAAGCGAAACAGGGGCCACTGAAGCTTTCTTT; CDR3aa: CASSQSETGATEAFF
d_gene: .; v_gene: TRBV9; abundance: few; j_gene: TRBJ1-2; CDR3nt: TGTGCCAGCAGCGAACCGGGACACACTAACTATGGCTACACCTTC; CDR3aa: CASSEPGHTNYGYTF
d_gene: .; v_gene: TRBV30; abundance: .; j_gene: TRBJ1-5; CDR3nt: TGTGCCTGGAGCCCACAGGGATCACAGCCCCAGCATTTT; CDR3aa: CAWSPQGSQPQHF
d_gene: .; v_gene: TRBV6-6; abundance: .; j_gene: TRBJ1-2; CDR3nt: TGTGCCAGCAGTCGCGACAGCTACCTTACTGGCTACACCTTC; CDR3aa: CASSRDSYLTGYTF
d_gene: TRBD1; v_gene: TRBV9; abundance: .; j_gene: TRBJ1-2; CDR3nt: TGTGCCAGCACCGACCGGGACAGCCTGGCTCCTATTAACTATGGCTACACCTTC; CDR3aa: CASTDRDSLAPINYGYTF
d_gene: .; v_gene: TRBV11-2; abundance: .; j_gene: TRBJ2-3; CDR3nt: TGTGCCAGCAGCTGGAGGGGAATAGCTGATACGCAGTATTTT; CDR3aa: CASSWRGIADTQYF
d_gene: .; v_gene: TRBV5-4; abundance: .; j_gene: TRBJ2-3; CDR3nt: TGTGCCAGCAGCCCTAGCGCCCGAAGGGCCGGCACAGATACGCAGTATTTT; CDR3aa: CASSPSARRAGTDTQYF
d_gene: TRBD1; v_gene: TRBV29-1; abundance: .; j_gene: TRBJ1-4; CDR3nt: TGCAGCGTTGCACCCTTAGGACAGGGTAGTAACGAAAAACTGTTTTTT; CDR3aa: CSVAPLGQGSNEKLFF
d_gene: TRBD1; v_gene: TRBV7-2; abundance: .; j_gene: TRBJ1-2; CDR3nt: TGTGCCAGCAGCTTAGGACAGGGTTATGGCTACACCTTC; CDR3aa: CASSLGQGYGYTF
d_gene: .; v_gene: TRBV9; abundance: .; j_gene: TRBJ2-7; CDR3nt: TGTGCCAGCAGCGTAGATCCAACAGGCTCCTACGAGCAGTACTTC; CDR3aa: CASSVDPTGSYEQYF
d_gene: .; v_gene: TRBV5-1; abundance: .; j_gene: TRBJ1-2; CDR3nt: TGCGCCAGCAGCCCCCCGGCGTCCGGGAACTATGGCTACACCTTC; CDR3aa: CASSPPASGNYGYTF
d_gene: TRBD2; v_gene: TRBV27; abundance: .; j_gene: TRBJ2-7; CDR3nt: TGTGCCACCATGGGGCGGGGGGGCTCCTACGAGCAGTACTTC; CDR3aa: CATMGRGGSYEQYF
d_gene: .; v_gene: TRBV6-1; abundance: .; j_gene: TRBJ1-2; CDR3nt: TGTGCCAGCAGTGAAAAAGCGTACTATGGCTACACCTTC; CDR3aa: CASSEKAYYGYTF